Below are 12 T cell receptor beta chains sequenced from a single sample in a study of cytomegalovirus exposure and HLA in healthy donors. The study ran its PCR with 60 Vbeta and 13 Jbeta primers. Assay: immunoSEQ multiplex PCR; the TCRdb copy retains only in-frame clones and omits some. The listing records more than 90,000 clones. The sequencing input was PBMCs. The origin of the receptors is a man aged 35-49 years in good health and CMV-seropositive.

The chain uses TRBV7-2 and TRBJ2-7; the match to TRBD2 covers 11 bases. This CDR3 comprises 14 residues. Germline V gene sequence: CDR1 SGHTA, CDR2 FQGNSA. After removal of 5 bases from V and 3 bases from J, the junction contained 3 bases not matched to a gene. CDR3 amino acids: CASSGGLAVYEQYF. The CDR3, as DNA: TGTGCCAGCAGCGGGGGACTAGCGGTCTACGAGCAGTACTTC.

This chain uses TRBV2 with TRBJ2-7; unclear D gene. This CDR3 contains 14 residues. From germline, CDR1 is SNHLY and CDR2 FYNNEI. V was trimmed by 4 bases and J by 0 bases, leaving 10 bases between them. The CDR3, as DNA: TGTGCCAGCAGTGGAGGCCTAAACTCCTACGAGCAGTACTTC. This gives the protein CASSGGLNSYEQYF.

This chain connects TRBV11-1 to TRBJ2-5, with a possible D match to TRBD2 (6 bases). Germline V gene sequence: CDR1 SGHAT, CDR2 FQDESV (reference sequence). With 5 bases removed from V and 4 bases from J, the gap between germline ends came to 8 bases. The CDR3 is 12 residues long. CDR3 in DNA: TGTGCCAGCAGCCGAGCGGGAGAGACCCAGTACTTC. This sequence encodes CASSRAGETQYF.

The CDR3 protein is CASSIRGGGQPQHF. Written as DNA, the CDR3 is TGTGCCAGTAGTATAAGAGGGGGTGGCCAGCCCCAGCATTTT. The chain is built from TRBV19 and TRBJ1-5; D is perhaps TRBD1 (6 bases). CDR1 LNHDA and CDR2 SQIVND come from the germline V gene (reference sequence). The CDR3 has 14 amino acids. V lost 2 bases, J lost 7 bases, and 12 bases lay in between.

The chain recombines TRBV9 with TRBJ2-5, with TRBD2 identical over 8 bases. V shed 5 bases, J shed 5 bases, and the junction held 11 bases outside the gene matches. Germline CDR1 and CDR2: SGDLS and YYNGEE. This CDR3 is built from 15 residues. The CDR3 DNA reads as TGTGCCAGCAGTACGGAGGGACTAGTCGGCGAGACCCAGTACTTC. Translation: CASSTEGLVGETQYF.

V is TRBV19 and J is TRBJ1-1; D remains unclear. The CDR3 consists of 13 residues. V lost 1 base and J lost 2, with 5 bases in between. Germline values: CDR1 LNHDA, CDR2 SQIVND (reference sequence). CDR3 residues: CASSIGVNTEAFF. In nucleotides, the CDR3 is TGTGCCAGTAGTATAGGTGTAAACACTGAAGCTTTCTTT. The whole variable domain, filled in from reference TRBV19 and TRBJ1-1, reads DGGITQSPKYLFRKEGQNVTLSCEQNLNHDAMYWYRQDPGQGLRLIYYSQIVNDFQKGDIAEGYSVSREKKESFPLTVTSAQKNPTAFYLCASSIGVNTEAFFGQGTRLTVV.

The gene calls are TRBV29-1 and TRBJ2-1; the match to TRBD2 covers 8 bases. With V trimmed by 5 bases and J by 10 bases, 4 bases remained unmatched. Germline V gene data show CDR1 as SQVTM and CDR2 as ANQGSEA. This CDR3 region has 11 residues. The CDR3 DNA reads TGCAGCGTTATAAGACTAGCGGAGCAGTTCTTC. Protein: CSVIRLAEQFF.

This rearrangement joins TRBV19 to TRBJ2-5; D remains unclear. The CDR3 is made up of 16 amino acids. Looked up from germline, CDR1 is LNHDA and CDR2 is SQIVND (reference sequence). Trimming shortened V by 2 bases and J by 5 bases, and 18 bases separated the two germline ends. The CDR3 is CASSISVLGERETQYF. The CDR3, as DNA: TGTGCCAGTAGTATAAGCGTCTTGGGTGAGAGGGAGACCCAGTACTTC.

The chain couples TRBV6-6 to TRBJ2-5; no clear D. The DNA end is a closer match to TRBJ2-7, so the J assignment may be wrong. The CDR3 contains 13 residues. Germline V CDR1 and CDR2: MNHNY, SVGAGI (reference sequence). The CDR3 here is CASNKERRYEQYF. As DNA, the CDR3 is TGTGCCAGCAACAAGGAGAGACGATACGAGCAGTACTTC.

The chain joins TRBV30 to TRBJ2-7, with 9 bases identical to TRBD1. This CDR3 spans 13 amino acids. In germline, CDR1 is GTSNPN, CDR2 SVGIG (reference sequence). After removal of 7 bases from V and 4 bases from J, the junction contained 8 bases not matched to a gene. The CDR3 DNA sequence: TGTGCCTACGTACAGGGGGCTATATACGAGCAGTACTTC. Translated, it gives CAYVQGAIYEQYF.

The V call is TRBV6-6, the J call TRBJ1-1; no clear D. The CDR3 consists of 14 residues. Germline V gene sequence: CDR1 MNHNY, CDR2 SVGAGI (reference sequence). The ends were cut back, 5 bases at V and 3 bases at J, with 13 bases in the middle. CDR3 loop: CASSPVWGDTEAFF. Written as DNA, the CDR3 is TGTGCCAGCAGTCCAGTTTGGGGAGACACTGAAGCTTTCTTT.

V gene TRBV15 combines with J gene TRBJ2-1; tentative D call: TRBD1 (6 bases). CDR3 length equals 15 residues. V lost 3 bases, J lost 0 bases, and 9 bases lay in between. The germline CDR1 and CDR2 sequences are LNHNV and YYDKDF (reference sequence). The CDR3, as DNA: TGTGCCACCAGCAGCGACAGGCGCTCCTACAATGAGCAGTTCTTC. Translated: CATSSDRRSYNEQFF.